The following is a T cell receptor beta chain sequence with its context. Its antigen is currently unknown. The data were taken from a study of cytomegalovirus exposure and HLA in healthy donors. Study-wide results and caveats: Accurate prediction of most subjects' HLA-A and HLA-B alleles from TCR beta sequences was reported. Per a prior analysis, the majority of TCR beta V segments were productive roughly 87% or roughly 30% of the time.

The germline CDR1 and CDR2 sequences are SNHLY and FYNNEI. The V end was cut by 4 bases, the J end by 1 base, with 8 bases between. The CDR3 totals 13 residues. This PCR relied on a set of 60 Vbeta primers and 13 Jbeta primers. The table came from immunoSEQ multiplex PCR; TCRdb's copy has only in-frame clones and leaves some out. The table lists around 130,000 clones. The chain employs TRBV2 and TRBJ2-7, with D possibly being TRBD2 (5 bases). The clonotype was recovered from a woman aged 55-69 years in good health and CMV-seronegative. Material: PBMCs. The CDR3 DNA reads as TGTGCCAGCAGTGCGAGCGGTTCCTACGAGCAGTACTTC. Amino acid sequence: CASSASGSYEQYF.